These 10 T cell receptor beta chains came from one sample sequenced in a study of blood T cells in healthy people across ages. Primed by a sample-barcoded 5' primer and a J-beta primer mix, a second PCR proceeded for about 6 to 12 cycles. TCRdb used MiXCR to reprocess the 5' RACE reads, holding one entry per CDR3 protein. The data contain over 1,500,000 distinct CDR3 sequences, approximately 50% of them singletons. The sequenced sample was blood. Receptors originate from a middle-aged woman in good health.

The chain couples TRBV5-1 to TRBJ2-5; 9 positions agree with TRBD1. In germline, CDR1 is SGHRS, CDR2 YFSETQ. J lost 8 bases, V lost 0 bases, and 5 bases had no gene match. This CDR3 is built from 14 residues. CDR3 nucleotide sequence: TGCGCCAGCAGCTTGGGCACAGGGGGCGCAACCCAGTACTTC. This codes for CASSLGTGGATQYF.

The CDR3 sequence is CASSLGTGGVRGTDTQYF. Here the CDR3 DNA reads TGTGCCAGCAGCTTAGGAACAGGGGGCGTAAGGGGCACAGATACGCAGTATTTT. The rearrangement joins TRBV7-9 to TRBJ2-3, with TRBD1 identical over 9 bases. Looked up from germline, CDR1 is SEHNR and CDR2 is FQNEAQ (reference sequence). This CDR3 region has 18 residues. J lost 1 base, V lost 1 base, and 9 bases had no gene match.

This chain connects TRBV6-6 to TRBJ2-7; D possibly corresponds to TRBD1 (6 bases). The last part of the DNA fits TRBJ2-5 better; the J call may be wrong. This CDR3 has 13 residues. CDR1 is MNHNY and CDR2 is SVGAGI in the germline V gene (reference sequence). CDR3 coding DNA: TGTGCCAGCAGTTACTTGGACAGCAAGACCCAGTACTTC. It yields the protein CASSYLDSKTQYF.

In this sample, this clonotype turned up a few times. The genes are TRBV10-3 and TRBJ2-7; TRBD1 might be the D (6 bases). The CDR3 totals 15 residues. Trimming pared 5 bases from V and 5 bases from J, leaving 19 bases between. CDR1 and CDR2 from the germline V gene are ENHRY and SYGVKD. The CDR3 protein is CAISPKGDGGDEQYF. In nucleotides, the CDR3 is TGTGCCATCAGTCCAAAGGGGGACGGAGGAGACGAGCAGTACTTC.

The chain couples TRBV21-1 to TRBJ2-1. TRBV21-1 is a documented pseudogene. CDR3 length: 16 residues. The CDR3 DNA reads as TGTGCCAGCAGCAAAGAACGGGGTAGGCCCTACAATGAGCAGTTCTTC. Protein sequence: CASSKERGRPYNEQFF.

The chain links TRBV20-1 to TRBJ2-6; D is unclear. CDR1 DFQATT and CDR2 SNEGSKA come from the germline V gene (reference sequence). The CDR3 sequence is 10 residues long. Between the trimmed V and J ends, which lost 6 bases and 5 bases, there was a span of 2 bases. The CDR3 loop reads CSAWANVLTF. The CDR3 DNA follows: TGCAGTGCCTGGGCCAACGTCCTGACTTTC.

The chain employs TRBV13 and TRBJ1-6; TRBD1 might be the D (6 bases). V lost 1 base and J 7 bases, leaving 11 bases between the germline ends. The CDR3 spans 15 residues. Germline V gene sequence: CDR1 PRHDT, CDR2 FYEKMQ (reference sequence). The CDR3 DNA reads as TGTGCCAGCAGCTTAGATCGGGGGCCGAATTCACCCCTCCACTTT. This gives the protein CASSLDRGPNSPLHF.

In its sample, this clonotype was seen once. V and J are TRBV29-1 and TRBJ1-3; D is unclear. V lost 4 bases and J 3 bases, leaving 7 bases between the germline ends. Per the germline V gene, CDR1 is SQVTM and CDR2 is ANQGSEA. This CDR3 is 12 amino acids long. CDR3: CSVARSGNTIYF. For the CDR3, the DNA is TGCAGCGTTGCCAGGAGTGGAAACACCATATATTTT.

This clonotype was counted only a few times. J is TRBJ2-1 and V is TRBV20-1; D is unclear. V gave up 1 base and J gave up 12 bases, with 16 bases separating them. CDR3 size: 13 residues. Germline CDR1 is DFQATT and CDR2 is SNEGSKA (reference sequence). The CDR3, as DNA: TGCAGTGCTAGAGGCTACGTTGGGGTCGCGCAGTTCTTC. Protein sequence: CSARGYVGVAQFF.

CDR3 in DNA: TGTGCCAGCAGCGTCGAAAGCCGGTGCAATGAGCAGTTCTTC. It translates to CASSVESRCNEQFF. The V call is TRBV11-2, the J call TRBJ2-1; no definite D call. Germline CDR1 is SGHAT and CDR2 is FQNNGV. With 5 bases removed from V and 6 bases from J, the gap between germline ends came to 14 bases. The CDR3 extends over 14 amino acids.